This T cell receptor (beta chain) was identified during a study of blood T cell repertoires in COVID-19. As for the study in general: Collection of acute and convalescent COVID-19 samples took place in the United States, Italy and Spain. T cells, B-cell-depleted T cells, or PBMCs supplied cDNA or gDNA.

As handled by the study authors: From reference gene primer amplification, estimates of nucleated cell counts were derived. Using immunoSEQ multiplex PCR, the repertoire was profiled, and TCRdb retains in-frame clones only, with some absent. That table gives V, J and clone size, and the DNA gave D and trimming. The sample contains about 140,000 clones, 87% of which appear only once. Germline CDR1 and CDR2: MNHEY and SVGAGI. V lost 0 bases, J lost 3 bases, and 4 bases stayed unmatched. This CDR3 contains 16 residues. The receptor's source is a woman in her 50s with acute or convalescent COVID-19. The gene calls are TRBV6-5 and TRBJ2-3; 9 nucleotides align to TRBD2. Sample: peripheral blood. The CDR3 bases are TGTGCCAGCAGTTACTCGAGCGGGGGGAAGACAGATACGCAGTATTTT. It encodes CASSYSSGGKTDTQYF.